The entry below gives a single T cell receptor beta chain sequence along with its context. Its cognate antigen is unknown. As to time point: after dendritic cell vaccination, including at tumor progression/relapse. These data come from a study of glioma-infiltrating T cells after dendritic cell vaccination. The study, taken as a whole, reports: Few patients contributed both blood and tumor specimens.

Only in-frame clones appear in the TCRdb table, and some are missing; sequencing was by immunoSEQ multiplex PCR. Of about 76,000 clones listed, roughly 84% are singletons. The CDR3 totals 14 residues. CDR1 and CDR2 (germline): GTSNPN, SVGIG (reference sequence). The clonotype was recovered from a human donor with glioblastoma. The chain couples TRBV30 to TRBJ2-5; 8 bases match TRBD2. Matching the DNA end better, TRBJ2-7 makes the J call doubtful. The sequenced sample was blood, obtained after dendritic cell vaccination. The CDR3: CAWRSGGAGGEQYF. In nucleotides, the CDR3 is TGTGCCTGGAGATCGGGGGGGGCCGGAGGCGAGCAGTACTTC.